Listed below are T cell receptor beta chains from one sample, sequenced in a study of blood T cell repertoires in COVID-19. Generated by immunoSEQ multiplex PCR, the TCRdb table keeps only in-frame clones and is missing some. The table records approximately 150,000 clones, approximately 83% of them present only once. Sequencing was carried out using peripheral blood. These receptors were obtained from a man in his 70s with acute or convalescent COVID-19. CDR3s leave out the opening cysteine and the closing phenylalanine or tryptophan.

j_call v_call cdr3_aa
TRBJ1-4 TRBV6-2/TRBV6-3 ASSYSMQYNEKLF
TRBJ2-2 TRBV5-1 ASSLTTSGRTGELF
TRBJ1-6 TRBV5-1 ASSLGTLDNSPLH
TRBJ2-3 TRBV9 ASSALPAGVADTQY
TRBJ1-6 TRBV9 ASSVEQWDSPLH
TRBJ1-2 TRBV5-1 ASSPRVTGEYGYT
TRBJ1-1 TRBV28 ASSLRGLPGTEAF
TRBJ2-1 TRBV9 ASSVELAGYNEQF
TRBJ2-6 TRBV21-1 ASSSQAGAPPPGANVLT
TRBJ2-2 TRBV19 ASSISGTGGHGELF
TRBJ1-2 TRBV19 ASSMTNDYGYT
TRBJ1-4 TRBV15 ATSRDKGPGDEKLF
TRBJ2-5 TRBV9 ASSDSGTGLETQY
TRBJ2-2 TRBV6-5 ASSPGTMNTGELF
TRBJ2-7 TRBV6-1 ASSEGTGGPKQY
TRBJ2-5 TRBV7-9 ASSLAAGTGGSETQY
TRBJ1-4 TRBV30 LGSRVIDEKLF
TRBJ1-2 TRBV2 ASRFTGERFYGYT
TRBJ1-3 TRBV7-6 ASSLGWDRNSGNTIY
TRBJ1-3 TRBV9 ASSSRPGTGAGNTIY
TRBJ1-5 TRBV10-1 ASSEIGDRVNQPQH
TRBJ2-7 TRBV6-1 ASSEALQGSDEQY
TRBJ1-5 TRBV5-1 ASSPVGGNQPQH
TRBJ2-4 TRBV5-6 ASSSTQRGLAKNIQY
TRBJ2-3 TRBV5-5 ASSRGLEDTQY
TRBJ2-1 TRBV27 ASSRLAGGSNEQF
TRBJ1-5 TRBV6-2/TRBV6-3 ASSRRQGASQPQH
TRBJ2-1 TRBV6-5 ASSLGTGGRGQF
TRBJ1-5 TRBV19 ASSGGTSWGNQPQH
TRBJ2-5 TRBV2 ASLPLAGTKETQY
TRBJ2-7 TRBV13 ASSLTQRETHYEQY
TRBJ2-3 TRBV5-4 ASSLYLAGSTDTQY